A selection of T cell receptor beta chains follows, all from one sample in a study of blood T cells in healthy people across ages. TCRdb redid the calling of the 5' RACE reads with MiXCR, one entry per CDR3 protein. The sample consists of about 1.5 million distinct CDR3 sequences, about 45% of them appearing once. Sequencing used blood. Receptors originate from a young woman in good health. Both conserved end residues are part of each CDR3. D genes are given only for firm matches. Size tells how often a clone was seen (once, few, many) or the class of an expanded clone, and some rows leave it out.

-,TRBV20-1,-,TRBJ2-3,TGCAGTGCTAGGAGAGTACCTCAAAGCACAGATACGCAGTATTTT,CSARRVPQSTDTQYF
many,TRBV5-1,TRBD2,TRBJ2-5,TGCGCCAGCAGCTTGGGACTAGCGGGAAGTGAGACCCAGTACTTC,CASSLGLAGSETQYF
-,TRBV6-2/TRBV6-3,-,TRBJ2-1,TGTGCCAGCAGACCGTTCCAAAGCTCCTACAATGAGCAGTTCTTC,CASRPFQSSYNEQFF
few,TRBV21-1,-,TRBJ2-3,TGTGCCAGCAGCAAGGGTGGGAGCACAGATACGCAGTATTTT,CASSKGGSTDTQYF
-,TRBV21-1,-,TRBJ2-7,TGTGCCAGCAGCTCAGACGAGCGGGAGGGCTACGAGCAGTACTTC,CASSSDEREGYEQYF
-,TRBV7-8,-,TRBJ2-5,TGTGCCAGCACCTCCATGATTCACCCCTCAGGAGAGACCCAGTACTTC,CASTSMIHPSGETQYF
-,TRBV7-2,-,TRBJ1-1,TGTGCCAGCAGCTTCATAGCAACAACGGACACTGAAGCTTTCTTT,CASSFIATTDTEAFF
few,TRBV29-1,-,TRBJ2-1,TGCAGCGTTGCAGGGCTGGGCAATGAGCAGTTCTTC,CSVAGLGNEQFF
-,TRBV10-3,TRBD1,TRBJ1-2,TGTGCCATCAGTGAACGACAGGGTGACTATGGCTACACCTTC,CAISERQGDYGYTF
-,TRBV20-1,TRBD1,TRBJ2-7,TGCAGTGCGTCGCCCCCGGGACAGGGAGGCTGGGAGCAGTACTTC,CSASPPGQGGWEQYF
-,TRBV20-1,TRBD2,TRBJ2-7,TGCAGTGCTAGAGGACTAGCGGGAGCCGAGCAGTACTTC,CSARGLAGAEQYF
-,TRBV5-8,-,TRBJ1-2,TGTGCCAGCAGCACGGGGCCGGTCGACTTTAACTATGGCTACACCTTC,CASSTGPVDFNYGYTF
-,TRBV7-2,-,TRBJ2-7,TGTGCCAGCAGCTCAGACAACCACAATGAGCAGTACTTC,CASSSDNHNEQYF
-,TRBV5-1,-,TRBJ1-1,TGCGCCAGCAGCTGGAAGGGACAAAGTGAAGCTTTCTTT,CASSWKGQSEAFF
few,TRBV6-2/TRBV6-3,-,TRBJ2-3,TGTGCCAGCAGTCACCTAGTTGGTAGCACAGATACGCAGTATTTT,CASSHLVGSTDTQYF
-,TRBV7-9,TRBD2,TRBJ2-7,TGTGCCAGCCTCAGGGCTAGCGGGAGCTCCTACGAGCAGTACTTC,CASLRASGSSYEQYF